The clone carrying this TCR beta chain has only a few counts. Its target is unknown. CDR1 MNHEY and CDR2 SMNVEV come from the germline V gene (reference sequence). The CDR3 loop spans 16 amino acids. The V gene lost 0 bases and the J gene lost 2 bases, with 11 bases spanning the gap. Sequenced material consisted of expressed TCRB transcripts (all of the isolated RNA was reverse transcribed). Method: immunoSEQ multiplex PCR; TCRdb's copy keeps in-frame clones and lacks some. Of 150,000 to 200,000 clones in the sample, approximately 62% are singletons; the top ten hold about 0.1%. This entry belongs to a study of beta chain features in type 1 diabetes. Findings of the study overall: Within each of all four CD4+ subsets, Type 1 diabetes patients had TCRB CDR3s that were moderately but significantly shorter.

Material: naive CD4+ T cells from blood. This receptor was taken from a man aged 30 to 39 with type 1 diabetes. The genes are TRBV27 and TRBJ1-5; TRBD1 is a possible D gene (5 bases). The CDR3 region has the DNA TGTGCCAGCAGTTTATCGAAGGGGTCGGGCAATCAGCCCCAGCATTTT. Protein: CASSLSKGSGNQPQHF.